These 12 T cell receptor beta chains share one sample of origin, sequenced in a study of blood T cells in healthy people across ages. A J-beta primer mix and a sample-barcoded 5' primer were used in a second PCR of roughly 6 to 11 cycles. A single record per CDR3 protein comes from TCRdb applying MiXCR to the 5' RACE reads. The sample yields about 720,000 distinct CDR3 sequences, around a quarter seen once. These data also featured in a second study, about T cells of mothers and their children.

The specimen was blood. These receptors came from a boy between 10 and 17 years old in good health.

The chain combines TRBV9 with TRBJ2-5; the D gene is possibly TRBD2 (6 bases). The DNA matches TRBJ2-7 better at its end, which makes the J call doubtful. CDR1 is SGDLS, CDR2 YYNGEE, per germline. The CDR3 length is 15 residues. The CDR3 region has the DNA TGTGCCAGCAGCGCCGACCTGGGACTGTTCACCGAGCAGTACTTC. This encodes CASSADLGLFTEQYF.

The genes are TRBV5-1 and TRBJ2-2, with D possibly TRBD2 on 5 matching bases. V was shortened by 0 bases and J by 7 bases, with 16 bases between the two germline ends. The CDR3 has 16 amino acids. Germline loops: CDR1 SGHRS, CDR2 YFSETQ. CDR3 in DNA: TGCGCCAGCAGCTTGGCCACGGGGAAACGGGGCGGGGAGCTGTTTTTT. Its protein is CASSLATGKRGGELFF.

In its sample, this clonotype was seen a few times. The chain links TRBV7-8 to TRBJ1-2; D gene ambiguous. In germline, CDR1 is SGHVS, CDR2 FQNEAQ. CDR3 length: 14 amino acids. The germline V and J ends were trimmed by 3 bases and 7 bases, with 15 bases remaining between them. The CDR3 here is CASSFTATDLGYTF. The CDR3 nucleotides read TGTGCCAGCAGCTTTACCGCCACCGACCTTGGCTACACCTTC. The variable domain in full, with the rest retrieved from reference TRBV7-8 and TRBJ1-2, is GAGVSQSPRYKVAKRGQDVALRCDPISGHVSLFWYQQALGQGPEFLTYFQNEAQLDKSGLPSDRFFAERPEGSVSTLKIQRTQQEDSAVYLCASSFTATDLGYTFGSGTRLTVV.

The chain joins TRBV5-4 to TRBJ2-7; 11 nucleotides align to TRBD2. Judging by the DNA end, TRBJ2-5 fits better; the J call may be wrong. Germline loops: CDR1 SGHNT, CDR2 YYREEE (reference sequence). This CDR3 is 17 amino acids long. CDR3 nucleotide sequence: TGTGCCAGCAGCCCAGGACTAGCGGGTTGGGTGGGAGAGACCCAGTACTTC. It is translated as CASSPGLAGWVGETQYF.

The chain joins TRBV15 to TRBJ2-5; 12 bases agree with TRBD2. The V gene end was trimmed by 2 bases and the J gene end by 2 bases; junction bases not matched to a gene: 0. CDR3 size: 15 residues. Looked up from germline, CDR1 is LNHNV and CDR2 is YYDKDF (reference sequence). CDR3 in amino acids: CATSRTSGGQETQYF. The CDR3 DNA is TGTGCCACCAGCAGAACTAGCGGGGGGCAAGAGACCCAGTACTTC.

V and J are TRBV3-1 and TRBJ2-3; D not resolved. Per germline, CDR1 LGHDT and CDR2 YNNKEL (reference sequence). V shed 5 bases and J shed 2 bases, with 11 bases lying between them. CDR3 size: 14 residues. The CDR3 loop reads CASSRAGSTDTQYF. CDR3 DNA sequence: TGTGCCAGCAGCAGGGCCGGTTCCACAGATACGCAGTATTTT.

This clonotype was recorded many times. The J gene is TRBJ2-5, the V gene TRBV4-3; the match to TRBD2 covers 9 bases. This CDR3 has 17 residues. The V segment lost 1 base and the J segment 1 base; nucleotides outside the gene matches: 7. The germline V gene has CDR1 LGHNA and CDR2 YSLEER. CDR3 region: CASSQAAYSGGQETQYF. The CDR3 coding sequence is TGCGCCAGCAGCCAAGCGGCATATAGCGGGGGCCAAGAGACCCAGTACTTC.

This rearrangement joins TRBV6-4 to TRBJ2-1, with TRBD2 as a possible D gene (5 bases). The CDR3 is 19 amino acids. Trimming removed 5 bases at V and 3 bases at J, with 26 bases between. Germline-derived CDR1 and CDR2 are MRHNA and SNTAGT. The CDR3 loop is CASSIKAGLVGSHYNEQFF. The CDR3 DNA reads as TGTGCCAGCAGTATTAAGGCGGGTCTAGTGGGAAGCCACTACAATGAGCAGTTCTTC.

The chain has TRBV15 and TRBJ2-4, with D perhaps TRBD1 (5 bases). Trimming shortened V by 3 bases and J by 0 bases, and 12 bases separated the two germline ends. This CDR3 region has 16 residues. CDR1 and CDR2 (germline): LNHNV, YYDKDF (reference sequence). The CDR3 bases are TGTGCCACCAGCAGTACGTACAGGACAGCCAAAAACATTCAGTACTTC. Translation gives CATSSTYRTAKNIQYF.

This clonotype was seen more than once but under ten times. The CDR3 protein is CASSYTERTIYF. The CDR3 nucleotides read TGTGCCAGCAGTTACACCGAAAGGACCATATATTTT. This chain joins TRBV6-6 and TRBJ1-3; no clear D. V lost 2 bases and J 10 bases, leaving 9 bases between the germline ends. Germline CDR1 reads MNHNY; CDR2 reads SVGAGI (reference sequence). The CDR3 is made up of 12 amino acids.

This clonotype has more than one count but fewer than ten. This chain links TRBV19 with TRBJ2-6, with D possibly TRBD2 on 5 matching bases. The length of the CDR3 is 22 residues. The germline CDR1 and CDR2 sequences are LNHDA and SQIVND (reference sequence). Between the trimmed V and J ends, which lost 4 bases and 4 bases, there was a span of 32 bases. The CDR3 sequence is CASSSPGRSSPESTAGANVLTF. The CDR3 bases are TGTGCCAGTAGTAGCCCGGGAAGAAGTAGCCCTGAATCTACCGCAGGGGCCAACGTCCTGACTTTC.

This clonotype was counted a few times. V gene TRBV4-3 combines with J gene TRBJ2-7, with D hard to call. CDR1 and CDR2 from the germline V gene are LGHNA and YSLEER. Trimming took off 0 bases at V and 3 bases at J, with 6 bases between the two ends. The CDR3 runs 13 residues. CDR3 residues: CASSQDRVYEQYF. The CDR3 DNA is TGCGCCAGCAGCCAAGATAGGGTCTACGAGCAGTACTTC.